The rows below give T cell receptor beta chains drawn from one sample of a study of blood T cell repertoires in COVID-19. Produced via immunoSEQ multiplex PCR; TCRdb's table is partial and in-frame only. The data hold approximately 200,000 clones, with around four fifths observed a single time. Sample: peripheral blood. All receptors come from a woman older than 75 with COVID-19, enrolled during active disease. The CDR3 runs from the conserved cysteine through the conserved F or W. The D gene is left open where the match is weak.

V gene: TRBV28
J gene: TRBJ1-4
D gene: .
CDR3 protein: CASRTGGSEKLFF

V gene: TRBV5-5
J gene: TRBJ2-2
D gene: TRBD1
CDR3 protein: CASSLAPGGVGTGELFF

V gene: TRBV5-1
J gene: TRBJ2-7
D gene: TRBD2
CDR3 protein: CASSATSGAKQYF

V gene: TRBV6-1
J gene: TRBJ1-5
D gene: TRBD1
CDR3 protein: CASSEPGQGNNQPQHF

V gene: TRBV6-6
J gene: TRBJ2-2
D gene: .
CDR3 protein: CASLTPSGTLTGELFF

V gene: TRBV4-2
J gene: TRBJ2-3
D gene: TRBD2
CDR3 protein: CASSRELADLDTQYF

V gene: TRBV11-2
J gene: TRBJ1-5
D gene: TRBD1
CDR3 protein: CASSRDSSNQPQHF

V gene: TRBV15
J gene: TRBJ2-1
D gene: .
CDR3 protein: CATSSSLQGGGDEQFF

V gene: TRBV18
J gene: TRBJ2-2
D gene: .
CDR3 protein: CASSPLQEPGELFF

V gene: TRBV5-1
J gene: TRBJ2-3
D gene: TRBD2
CDR3 protein: CASSSGLAGVADTQYF

V gene: TRBV7-2
J gene: TRBJ2-3
D gene: TRBD2
CDR3 protein: CASSLVYPSGGASADTQYF

V gene: TRBV12-3/TRBV12-4
J gene: TRBJ1-2
D gene: .
CDR3 protein: CASISGTQRGYTF

V gene: TRBV5-8
J gene: TRBJ2-4
D gene: .
CDR3 protein: CASSLLLNIQYF

V gene: TRBV1
J gene: TRBJ1-4
D gene: .
CDR3 protein: CTSSRKKRGLHLFF

V gene: TRBV2
J gene: TRBJ2-5
D gene: TRBD2
CDR3 protein: CASSPNLAGGKETQYF

V gene: TRBV30
J gene: TRBJ1-4
D gene: TRBD1
CDR3 protein: CAWSGTGGFGEKLFF

V gene: TRBV5-1
J gene: TRBJ2-5
D gene: TRBD1
CDR3 protein: CASSLAGTGPEETQYF

V gene: TRBV7-8
J gene: TRBJ2-5
D gene: TRBD2
CDR3 protein: CASTQGLLAGGSSETQYF

V gene: TRBV6-4
J gene: TRBJ2-1
D gene: TRBD2
CDR3 protein: CASSPSGGYPNEQFF

V gene: TRBV3-1/TRBV3-2
J gene: TRBJ2-5
D gene: TRBD2
CDR3 protein: CASSSSGVETQYF

V gene: TRBV28
J gene: TRBJ1-6
D gene: TRBD1
CDR3 protein: CASSLGQGTNNSPLHF

V gene: TRBV7-9
J gene: TRBJ2-5
D gene: .
CDR3 protein: CASSPSRLVVRETQYF

V gene: TRBV7-9
J gene: TRBJ2-1
D gene: TRBD2
CDR3 protein: CASSQTRGLGNEQFF

V gene: TRBV2
J gene: TRBJ1-2
D gene: .
CDR3 protein: CASRANNFYGYTF

V gene: TRBV18
J gene: TRBJ2-5
D gene: .
CDR3 protein: CASSTYGNQETQYF

V gene: TRBV7-9
J gene: TRBJ2-6
D gene: .
CDR3 protein: CASSALRELLAGANVLTF

V gene: TRBV6-6
J gene: TRBJ2-2
D gene: .
CDR3 protein: CASHGPTNTGELFF

V gene: TRBV29-1
J gene: TRBJ2-1
D gene: TRBD2
CDR3 protein: CSVDRTSVLGEQFF

V gene: TRBV30
J gene: TRBJ2-2
D gene: .
CDR3 protein: CAWSASKPRGTGELFF

V gene: TRBV6-4
J gene: TRBJ2-3
D gene: TRBD1
CDR3 protein: CASSVGQGPDTQYF

V gene: TRBV5-4
J gene: TRBJ2-5
D gene: TRBD1
CDR3 protein: CASSLGQGANQETQYF

V gene: TRBV6-2/TRBV6-3
J gene: TRBJ1-5
D gene: .
CDR3 protein: CASSYGPNSNQPQHF

V gene: TRBV5-5
J gene: TRBJ2-7
D gene: TRBD2
CDR3 protein: CASSFDTGTSIYEQYF

V gene: TRBV7-2
J gene: TRBJ2-5
D gene: .
CDR3 protein: CASSFSDPRETQYF

V gene: TRBV10-3
J gene: TRBJ2-1
D gene: TRBD2
CDR3 protein: CAISVGASGHEQFF

V gene: TRBV6-6
J gene: TRBJ1-5
D gene: .
CDR3 protein: CASSRSGNQPQHF

V gene: TRBV2
J gene: TRBJ1-6
D gene: .
CDR3 protein: CAMSRGRSLYNSPLHF

V gene: TRBV7-3
J gene: TRBJ2-3
D gene: .
CDR3 protein: CASSLTGGADTQYF

V gene: TRBV10-3
J gene: TRBJ1-1
D gene: .
CDR3 protein: CAISDGDMSNTEAFF

V gene: TRBV19
J gene: TRBJ1-5
D gene: .
CDR3 protein: CASTTRGGNQPQHF

V gene: TRBV11-2
J gene: TRBJ2-3
D gene: TRBD2
CDR3 protein: CASSSRGGISTDTQYF

V gene: TRBV29-1
J gene: TRBJ2-6
D gene: .
CDR3 protein: CSVEWASSGANVLTF

V gene: TRBV28
J gene: TRBJ1-4
D gene: TRBD1
CDR3 protein: CASSPQGGAEKLFF

V gene: TRBV25-1
J gene: TRBJ2-6
D gene: .
CDR3 protein: CACRSSGANVLTF

V gene: TRBV6-5
J gene: TRBJ1-4
D gene: .
CDR3 protein: CASREDATNEKLFF